This TCR beta chain was recovered during a study of PD-1 blockade in classical Hodgkin lymphoma. Sequenced by immunoSEQ multiplex PCR; TCRdb stores in-frame clones only, minus some. The sample shows about 97,000 clones, about 89% of them seen only once. General observations from the study: Reported findings placed baseline TCR diversity lower in newly diagnosed patients (compared with healthy donors). By cycle point C4D1, TCR diversity had risen significantly in CD4+ cells (but not CD8+ cells). Causes of the repertoire differences remain undefined, possibly disease activity or prior therapy.

This CDR3 comprises 15 residues. The V gene's germline CDR1 is SGHRS and CDR2 YFSETQ. V was pared by 4 bases and J by 0 bases, with 11 bases between. Relapse after autologous stem cell transplantation occurred in every patient, and brentuximab vedotin exposure varied. Complete response, partial response or progressive disease were the best responses. Points on this clone: Its specificity is not known.

The sample in question was peripheral blood mononuclear cells (PBMCs), obtained before the second cycle of nivolumab. V usage is TRBV5-1 and J usage is TRBJ2-1; perhaps TRBD2 as D (5 bases). The receptor comes from a human donor with classical Hodgkin lymphoma. Written as DNA, the CDR3 is TGCGCCAGCAGCCCCGACGGGGTCTCCTACAATGAGCAGTTCTTC. The encoded protein is CASSPDGVSYNEQFF.